The entry below describes one T cell receptor beta chain. Its specificity is unknown. The sample is drawn from a study of cytomegalovirus exposure and HLA in healthy donors. TCRdb's table, derived via immunoSEQ multiplex PCR, lists solely in-frame clones and lacks some. Of about 98,000 clones in the sample, about 95% are singletons; the top ten hold almost 0.9%. Study outcomes and limitations: In vitro confirmation showed a few CMV-associated chains to be CMV antigen specific.

The receptor comes from a woman aged 18-29 years in good health and CMV-seronegative. The sample taken for sequencing was PBMCs.

The CDR3 region is CASSVTQGTNSPLHF. The CDR3, as DNA: TGTGCCAGCAGCGTTACACAGGGAACAAATTCACCCCTCCACTTT. This sequence joins TRBV5-6 and TRBJ1-6; TRBD1 might be the D (6 bases). The CDR3 is made up of 15 amino acids. From germline, CDR1 is SGHDT and CDR2 YYEEEE. Trimming took off 4 bases at V and 7 bases at J, with 15 bases between the two ends.